This T cell receptor (beta chain) was identified during a study of blood T cell repertoires in COVID-19. On this clone itself: Other DNA sequences in this sample translate to the same CDR3.

Here immunoSEQ multiplex PCR was the method, and the copy in TCRdb shows in-frame clones only, minus some. This table has tens of thousands of clones, 89% appearing once. Material: peripheral blood. The sequence derives from a man aged 45 to 65 with active COVID-19.

The CDR3 is CATRQGRGTEAFF. The CDR3 DNA sequence: TGTGCCACCAGACAGGGGAGAGGCACTGAAGCTTTCTTT. V is TRBV24-1 and J is TRBJ1-1; 7 positions match TRBD1. With V trimmed by 7 bases and J by 4 bases, 5 bases remained unmatched. The germline CDR1 and CDR2 sequences are KGHDR and SFDVKD. This CDR3 is built from 13 residues.